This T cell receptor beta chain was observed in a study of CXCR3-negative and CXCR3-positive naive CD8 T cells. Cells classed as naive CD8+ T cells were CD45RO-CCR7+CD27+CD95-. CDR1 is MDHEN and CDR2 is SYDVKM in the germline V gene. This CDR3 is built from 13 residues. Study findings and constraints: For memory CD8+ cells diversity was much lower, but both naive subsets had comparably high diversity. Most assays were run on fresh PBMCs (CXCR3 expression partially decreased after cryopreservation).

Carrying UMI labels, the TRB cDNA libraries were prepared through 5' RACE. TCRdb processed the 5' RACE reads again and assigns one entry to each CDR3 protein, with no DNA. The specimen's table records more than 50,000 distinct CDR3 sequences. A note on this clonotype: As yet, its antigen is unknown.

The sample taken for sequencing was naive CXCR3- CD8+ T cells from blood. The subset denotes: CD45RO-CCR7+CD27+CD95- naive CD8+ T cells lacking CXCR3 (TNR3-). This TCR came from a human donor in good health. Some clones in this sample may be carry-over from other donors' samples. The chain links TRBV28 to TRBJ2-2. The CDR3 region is CASSKLVTGELFF.